The TCR beta chain under discussion was sequenced for a study of shared clonotypes between healthy human individuals. Study-wide results and caveats: Sorted-subset sequencing, rarefaction showed, was incomplete despite large depth. Some clonotypes were shared by all four sorted-subset donors, while others were not shared. The non-shared ones had lower generation probabilities than the shared ones. Compared with memory subsets, naive subsets generally had larger estimated richness.

Unmatched junction bases numbered 6, after V lost 4 bases and J lost 0 bases. There are 16 residues in the CDR3. The germline CDR1 and CDR2 sequences are SGHRS and YFSETQ. As regards this clone: The antigen remains unidentified.

Here immunoSEQ multiplex PCR was the method, and the copy in TCRdb shows in-frame clones only, minus some. The sample has over a million clones, 75% to 80% seen once. This TCR derives from a man aged 18-30 years in good health. Some clones in this sample may be carry-over from other donors' samples. Specimen: memory CD4+ T cells from PBMCs. Subset denoted: CD45RA-negative fraction. V and J are TRBV5-1 and TRBJ1-3, with TRBD1 identical over 8 bases. The CDR3 DNA reads TGCGCCAGCAGCCACGAAGGGACAGGCTCTGGAAACACCATATATTTT. Amino acids: CASSHEGTGSGNTIYF.